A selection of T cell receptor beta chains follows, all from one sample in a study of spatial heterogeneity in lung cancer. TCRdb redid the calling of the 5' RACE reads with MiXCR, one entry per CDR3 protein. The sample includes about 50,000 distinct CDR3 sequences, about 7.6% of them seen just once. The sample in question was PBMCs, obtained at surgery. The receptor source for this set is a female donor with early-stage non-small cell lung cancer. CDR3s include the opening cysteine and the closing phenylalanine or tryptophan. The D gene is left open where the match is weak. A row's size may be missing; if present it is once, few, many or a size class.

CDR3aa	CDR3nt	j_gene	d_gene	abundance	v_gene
CASKGPGGMNTEAFF	TGTGCCAGTAAGGGGCCGGGAGGGATGAACACTGAAGCTTTCTTT	TRBJ1-1	NA	few	TRBV19
CASSHPGRTLSGANVLTF	TGCGCCAGCAGCCATCCGGGACGGACACTCTCTGGGGCCAACGTCCTGACTTTC	TRBJ2-6	NA	few	TRBV5-1
CASSLGTRKGETQYF	TGTGCCAGCAGCTTGGGAACAAGGAAGGGCGAGACCCAGTACTTC	TRBJ2-5	NA	NA	TRBV7-8
CSVEKGMNTEAFF	TGCAGCGTCGAAAAGGGAATGAACACTGAAGCTTTCTTT	TRBJ1-1	NA	NA	TRBV29-1
CASSLEGISGNTIYF	TGCGCCAGCAGCTTGGAAGGGATATCTGGAAACACCATATATTTT	TRBJ1-3	NA	many	TRBV5-1
CASSLTGGRNTEAFF	TGTGCCAGCAGCTTAACGGGGGGGCGAAACACTGAAGCTTTCTTT	TRBJ1-1	NA	few	TRBV7-6
CASSPVRGTEAFF	TGTGCCAGTAGTCCGGTCAGGGGAACTGAAGCTTTCTTT	TRBJ1-1	NA	NA	TRBV19
CASSYSNLYSNYEQYF	TGTGCCAGCAGTTACTCGAATCTTTACAGCAATTACGAGCAGTACTTC	TRBJ2-7	NA	few	TRBV6-5
CASSLGLAGDNGQFF	TGTGCCAGCAGTCTGGGACTAGCGGGGGACAATGGGCAGTTCTTC	TRBJ2-1	TRBD2	NA	TRBV2
CASSLGFVNEQFF	TGTGCCAGCAGCTTGGGGTTTGTGAATGAGCAGTTCTTC	TRBJ2-1	NA	NA	TRBV5-6
CASGGQIGDQPQHF	TGTGCCAGCGGGGGACAGATCGGAGATCAGCCCCAGCATTTT	TRBJ1-5	TRBD1	many	TRBV2
CASSLGGGYAYEQYF	TGTGCCAGCAGCTTGGGGGGGGGCTATGCCTACGAGCAGTACTTC	TRBJ2-7	NA	few	TRBV5-6
CASSSPSSGGTYNEQFF	TGTGCCAGCAGCTCACCCTCTAGCGGGGGGACCTACAATGAGCAGTTCTTC	TRBJ2-1	TRBD2	NA	TRBV5-4
CASRGSSGGSQETQYF	TGCGCCAGCAGGGGATCAAGCGGGGGATCGCAAGAGACCCAGTACTTC	TRBJ2-5	TRBD2	few	TRBV5-1
CSARDMGASANEQFF	TGCAGTGCTAGAGATATGGGGGCGTCGGCCAATGAGCAGTTCTTC	TRBJ2-1	NA	many	TRBV20-1
CATVRSYEQYF	TGTGCCACTGTGCGCTCCTACGAGCAGTACTTC	TRBJ2-7	NA	few	TRBV6-2/TRBV6-3
CASSQAVNRGYSYGYTF	TGTGCCAGCAGCCAAGCGGTTAACAGGGGCTATTCCTATGGCTACACCTTC	TRBJ1-2	TRBD1	NA	TRBV4-2
CASSKTGEAGGELFF	TGTGCCAGCAGCAAGACAGGGGAGGCAGGCGGGGAGCTGTTTTTT	TRBJ2-2	TRBD1	many	TRBV9
CASSPPGAEQYF	TGTGCCAGCAGTCCCCCGGGTGCCGAGCAGTACTTC	TRBJ2-7	NA	many	TRBV27
CASSLVAGDTEAFF	TGTGCCAGCAGCTTAGTAGCAGGGGACACTGAAGCTTTCTTT	TRBJ1-1	NA	few	TRBV11-2
CASRMGDTQYF	TGCGCCAGCAGAATGGGAGATACGCAGTATTTT	TRBJ2-3	NA	many	TRBV4-3
CASGRPAGVTDTQYF	TGTGCCAGCGGTAGGCCTGCGGGGGTAACAGATACGCAGTATTTT	TRBJ2-3	TRBD2	NA	TRBV27
CASSTAGQPTNEKLFF	TGTGCCAGTAGTACAGCCGGACAGCCAACTAATGAAAAACTGTTTTTT	TRBJ1-4	NA	few	TRBV19
CASTSGTAQETQYF	TGCGCCAGCACCTCCGGGACCGCCCAAGAGACCCAGTACTTC	TRBJ2-5	NA	NA	TRBV5-1
CASGISSSYNEQFF	TGTGCCAGTGGGATATCCAGCTCCTACAATGAGCAGTTCTTC	TRBJ2-1	NA	many	TRBV19
CASSQDWGATNEKLFF	TGCGCCAGCAGCCAAGATTGGGGAGCAACTAATGAAAAACTGTTTTTT	TRBJ1-4	NA	many	TRBV4-3